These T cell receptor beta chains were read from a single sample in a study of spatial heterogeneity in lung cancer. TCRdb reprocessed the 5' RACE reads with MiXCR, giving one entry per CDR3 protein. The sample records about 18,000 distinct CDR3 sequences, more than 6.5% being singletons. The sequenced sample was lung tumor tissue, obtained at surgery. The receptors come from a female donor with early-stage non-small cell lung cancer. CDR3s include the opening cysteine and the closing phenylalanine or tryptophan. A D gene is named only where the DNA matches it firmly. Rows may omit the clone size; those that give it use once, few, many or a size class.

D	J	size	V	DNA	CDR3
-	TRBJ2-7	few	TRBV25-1	TGTGCCAGCACTAGGGACGGAACCTACGAGCAGTACTTC	CASTRDGTYEQYF
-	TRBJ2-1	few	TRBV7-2	TGTGCCAGCAGCTCGCCGACAGACTACAATGAGCAGTTCTTC	CASSSPTDYNEQFF
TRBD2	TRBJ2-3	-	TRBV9	TGTGCCAGCAGCGTAGAAGGCGGGGGGCTAGCCGCAGATACGCAGTATTTT	CASSVEGGGLAADTQYF
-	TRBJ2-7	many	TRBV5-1	TGCGCCAGCAGTTCCGGACTAAGACAGGGAGCCTCCTACGAGCAGTACTTC	CASSSGLRQGASYEQYF
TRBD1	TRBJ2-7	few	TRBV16	TGTGCCAGCAGCCAGCGGACAGGGGCTGGAGAGCAGTACTTC	CASSQRTGAGEQYF
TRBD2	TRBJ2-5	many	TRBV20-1	TGCAGTGCAGCCGGGACTAGCACAGAGACCCAGTACTTC	CSAAGTSTETQYF
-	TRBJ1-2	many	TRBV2	TGTGCCAGCAGTGAAGCCCCCGGCGAGGCAATCTATGGCTACACCTTC	CASSEAPGEAIYGYTF
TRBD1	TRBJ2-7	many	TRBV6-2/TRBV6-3	TGTGCCAGCAGTTATCCGGGACAGGGGTCCTACGAGCAGTACTTC	CASSYPGQGSYEQYF
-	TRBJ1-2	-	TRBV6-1	TGTGCCAGCAGTGAAAGCGGGAGCTATGGCTACACCTTC	CASSESGSYGYTF
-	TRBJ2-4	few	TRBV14	TGTGCCAGCAGCCACGGGCAGAAAAACATTCAGTACTTC	CASSHGQKNIQYF
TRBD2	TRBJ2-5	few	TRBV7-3	TGTGCCAGCAGCTCAGGGACTAGCGGGGGGAAACAAGAGACCCAGTACTTC	CASSSGTSGGKQETQYF
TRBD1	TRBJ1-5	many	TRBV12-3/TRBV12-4	TGTGCCAGCAGTCTGTTCACAGGGGGCGGTCGGAATCAGCCCCAGCATTTT	CASSLFTGGGRNQPQHF
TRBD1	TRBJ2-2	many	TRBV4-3	TGCGCCAGCAGCCGTCGCAGGGGGCGGGACACCGGGGAGCTGTTTTTT	CASSRRRGRDTGELFF
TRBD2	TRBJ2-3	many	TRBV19	TGTGCCATCGAGCGGGGGCTCGCTACAGATACGCAGTATTTT	CAIERGLATDTQYF
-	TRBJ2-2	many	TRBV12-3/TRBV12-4	TGTGCCAGTACCGGAGGAGGGGACACCGGGGAGCTGTTTTTT	CASTGGGDTGELFF
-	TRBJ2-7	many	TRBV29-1	TGCAGCGTTTCCAGCGGGCGTGCCTACGAGCAGTACTTC	CSVSSGRAYEQYF
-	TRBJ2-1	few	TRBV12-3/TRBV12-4	TGTGCCAGCAGTTTAGCGGGGGGGCCATATGAGCAGTTCTTC	CASSLAGGPYEQFF
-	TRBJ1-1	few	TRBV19	TGTGCCAGTACCGAGGGAGGGGACACTGAAGCTTTCTTT	CASTEGGDTEAFF
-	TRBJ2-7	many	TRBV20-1	TGCAGTGCCCGGTGGCGGGGGCAGTCCTACGAGCAGTACTTC	CSARWRGQSYEQYF
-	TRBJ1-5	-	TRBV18	TGTGCCAGCTCACCCGGGACCGATAGCAATCAGCCCCAGCATTTT	CASSPGTDSNQPQHF
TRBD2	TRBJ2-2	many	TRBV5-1	TGCGCCAGCAGCAGGGGACTAGCGGGGGCCTTCAACACCGGGGAGCTGTTTTTT	CASSRGLAGAFNTGELFF
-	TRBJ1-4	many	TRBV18	TGTGCCAGCTCACCGGAAAGGCGGGAACTGTTTTTT	CASSPERRELFF
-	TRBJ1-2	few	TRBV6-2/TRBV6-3	TGTGCCAGCGGCCACTTGGCGGGCGGCTACACCTTC	CASGHLAGGYTF
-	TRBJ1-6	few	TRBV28	TGTGCCAGCAGTTTCCGGAGGAAGACGGGAAATTCACCCCTCCACTTT	CASSFRRKTGNSPLHF
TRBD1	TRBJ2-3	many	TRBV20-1	TGCAGTGCTGGACAGGGCACGGGGTCCGATACGCAGTATTTT	CSAGQGTGSDTQYF
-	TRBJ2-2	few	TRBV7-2	TGTGCCAGCAGCTTAATGAGGGCTAAGAACACCGGGGAGCTGTTTTTT	CASSLMRAKNTGELFF
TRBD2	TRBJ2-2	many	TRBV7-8	TGTGCCAGCTCCTTTGGGAGGGCCGGGGAGCTGTTTTTT	CASSFGRAGELFF